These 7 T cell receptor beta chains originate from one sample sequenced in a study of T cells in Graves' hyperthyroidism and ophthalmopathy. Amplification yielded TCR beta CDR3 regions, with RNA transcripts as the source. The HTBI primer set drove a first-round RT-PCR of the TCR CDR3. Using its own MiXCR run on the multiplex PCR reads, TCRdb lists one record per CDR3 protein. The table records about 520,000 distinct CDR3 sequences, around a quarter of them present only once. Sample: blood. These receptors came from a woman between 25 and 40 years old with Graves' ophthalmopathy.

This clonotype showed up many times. CDR3 protein: CASSEYGQSSYEQYF. Written as DNA, the CDR3 is TGTGCCAGCAGTGAATACGGACAAAGCTCCTACGAGCAGTACTTC. V is TRBV25-1 and J is TRBJ2-7, with a tentative D call TRBD1 (5 bases). Germline V gene data show CDR1 as MGHDK and CDR2 as SYGVNS. This CDR3 spans 15 amino acids. Trimming pared 0 bases from V and 0 bases from J, leaving 9 bases between.

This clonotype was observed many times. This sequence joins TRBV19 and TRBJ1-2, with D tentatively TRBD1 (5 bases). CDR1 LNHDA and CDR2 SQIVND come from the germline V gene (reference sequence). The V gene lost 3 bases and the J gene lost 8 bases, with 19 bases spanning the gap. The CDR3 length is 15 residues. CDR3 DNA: TGTGCCAGTAGTATGGGCAGGGATGACTTAAGAGGCTACACCTTC. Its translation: CASSMGRDDLRGYTF.

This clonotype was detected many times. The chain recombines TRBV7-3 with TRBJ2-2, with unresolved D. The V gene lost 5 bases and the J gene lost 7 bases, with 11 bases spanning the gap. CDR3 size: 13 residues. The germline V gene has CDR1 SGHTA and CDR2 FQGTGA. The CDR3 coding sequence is TGTGCCAGCAGCGAGGACCCCGTCGGGGAGCTGTTTTTT. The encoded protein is CASSEDPVGELFF. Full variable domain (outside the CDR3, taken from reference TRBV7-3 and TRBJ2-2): GAGVSQTPSNKVTEKGKYVELRCDPISGHTALYWYRQSLGQGPEFLIYFQGTGAADDSGLPNDRFFAVRPEGSVSTLKIQRTERGDSAVYLCASSEDPVGELFFGEGSRLTVL.

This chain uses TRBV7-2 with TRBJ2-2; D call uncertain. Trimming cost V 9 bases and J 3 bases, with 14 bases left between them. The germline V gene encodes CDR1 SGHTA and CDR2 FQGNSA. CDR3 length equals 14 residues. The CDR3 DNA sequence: TGTGCCAGTTTGAGACGTGGCGACACCGGGGAGCTGTTTTTT. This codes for CASLRRGDTGELFF.

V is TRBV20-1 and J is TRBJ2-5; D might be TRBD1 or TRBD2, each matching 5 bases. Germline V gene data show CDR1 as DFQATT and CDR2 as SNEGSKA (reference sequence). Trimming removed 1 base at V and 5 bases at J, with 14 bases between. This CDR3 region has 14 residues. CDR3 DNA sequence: TGCAGTGCTAGAGCGGTCAGGGACCGTGAGACCCAGTACTTC. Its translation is CSARAVRDRETQYF.

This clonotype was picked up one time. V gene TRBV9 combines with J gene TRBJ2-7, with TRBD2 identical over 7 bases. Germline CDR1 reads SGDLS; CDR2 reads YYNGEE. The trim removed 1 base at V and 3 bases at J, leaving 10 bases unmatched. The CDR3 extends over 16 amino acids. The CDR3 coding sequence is TGTGCCAGCAGCGTAAGTGGCGGGGGAGGCCGCTACGAGCAGTACTTC. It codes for CASSVSGGGGRYEQYF.

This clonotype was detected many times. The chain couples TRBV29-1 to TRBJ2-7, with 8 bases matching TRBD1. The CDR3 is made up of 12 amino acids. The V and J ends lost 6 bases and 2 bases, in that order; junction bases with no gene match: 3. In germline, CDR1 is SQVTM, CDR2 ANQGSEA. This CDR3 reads CSVWTGPYEQYF. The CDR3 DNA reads TGCAGCGTATGGACAGGGCCCTACGAGCAGTACTTC.